This entry describes one T cell receptor beta chain. What it recognizes is unknown. Sequencing used immunoSEQ multiplex PCR; TCRdb keeps in-frame clones, though not all of them. Here the sample spans approximately 110,000 clones, about 87% being singletons. This record comes from a study of T cell responses to AZD1222 COVID-19 vaccine. Study-wide context: Pooled together were second doses at about 4 or about 12 weeks.

This CDR3 region has 15 residues. V dropped 2 bases and J dropped 3 bases, with 13 bases sitting between them. The germline V gene has CDR1 MNHEY and CDR2 SMNVEV (reference sequence). Whole-study findings and limits: Repertoires were obtained only post-peak T cell response. With two AZD1222 doses given, Spike-specific TCR breadth and depth both rose. Donors were chiefly white British, with a greater number of females, and clonal diversity was perhaps underestimated.

This material consisted of peripheral blood, taken on day 0 of AZD1222 vaccination. The chain combines TRBV27 with TRBJ2-5; D uncertain. This clonotype was sampled from an adult in good health. CDR3 in amino acids: CASSLRLGSKETQYF. DNA for the CDR3: TGTGCCAGCAGTTTACGGCTGGGCTCTAAAGAGACCCAGTACTTC.